Included here is one TCR beta chain sequence, with context. Its antigen is not known. Germline CDR1 ENHRY, CDR2 SYGVKD. The CDR3 totals 15 residues. Trimming stripped 3 bases from V and 3 bases from J, with 15 bases between. Whenever a sample was processed, at least 6.5 million PBMCs were isolated. This specimen belongs to a study of blood T cells in healthy people across ages. At the level of the study: Through template switching, about one barcoded beta molecule was captured per two T cells, as measured in model experiments.

Study-level points and caveats: Unsorted PBMC input precluded a conclusive naive versus antigen-experienced comparison. In the absence of known donor CMV status, changes in expanded clonotypes were possibly confounded.

Primers used in a second PCR of roughly 6 to 12 cycles were a sample-barcoded 5' primer and a J-beta primer mix. Each CDR3 protein is one row after TCRdb ran MiXCR on the 5' RACE reads. Among about 1.6 million distinct CDR3 sequences listed, approximately 32% were seen once. The material sequenced was blood. The clonotype comes from a woman in her 30s in good health. The chain links TRBV10-3 to TRBJ2-7; weak D call: TRBD1 (6 bases). CDR3 residues: CAISDPAGQSYEQYF. The CDR3 nucleotides are TGTGCCATCAGTGACCCAGCTGGACAGAGCTACGAGCAGTACTTC.